The 18 T cell receptor beta chains presented below share a single source sample, sequenced in a study of brain T cells in children with intractable seizures. Data came from immunoSEQ multiplex PCR; TCRdb stores just in-frame clones and leaves some out. The sample gives 340,000 or so clones, approximately 93% of which show up once; approximately 5% is in the top ten. Noted time point: blood from clinic visit 5 months post-surgery; TSC patient then seizure free. Sequenced material: peripheral blood, taken 4 to 5 months after surgery. These receptors came from a boy in the first two years of life with tuberous sclerosis and intractable seizures.

To note about this clone: Other DNA sequences from this sample encode an identical CDR3 as well. CDR3 coding DNA: TGTGCCACCAGTTCGGGAAACACCATATATTTT. Protein product: CATSSGNTIYF. The chain couples TRBV24-1 to TRBJ1-3, with unresolved D. The V gene lost 6 bases and the J gene lost 4 bases, with 3 bases spanning the gap. This CDR3 is 11 amino acids long. From germline, CDR1 is KGHDR and CDR2 SFDVKD.

This chain uses TRBV20-1 with TRBJ2-7, with TRBD2 identical over 7 bases. The V and J ends lost 3 bases and 4 bases, in that order; junction bases with no gene match: 12. The CDR3 covers 15 residues. Per the germline V gene, CDR1 is DFQATT and CDR2 is SNEGSKA (reference sequence). The CDR3 region has the DNA TGCAGTGCTAGTACAGTAAGCGGGACGATTTACGAGCAGTACTTC. Amino acids: CSASTVSGTIYEQYF.

The gene calls are TRBV19 and TRBJ2-1; the D is unclear. The CDR3 consists of 15 residues. Germline V gene sequence: CDR1 LNHDA, CDR2 SQIVND (reference sequence). Trimming shortened V by 5 bases and J by 0 bases, and 11 bases separated the two germline ends. CDR3 region: CASSHDISSYNEQFF. CDR3 nucleotide sequence: TGTGCCAGTAGTCACGACATTTCCTCCTACAATGAGCAGTTCTTC.

J is TRBJ2-1 and V is TRBV7-9; TRBD2 matches at 8 bases. Losses at the gene ends were 5 bases for V and 8 bases for J; bases not matched to a gene: 8. The germline gives CDR1 SEHNR, CDR2 FQNEAQ (reference sequence). CDR3 size: 14 residues. As DNA, the CDR3 is TGTGCCAGCAGCCCTACCGGGGGGGCCTATGAGCAGTTCTTC. Translation gives CASSPTGGAYEQFF. Using reference TRBV7-9 and TRBJ2-1 for the parts outside the CDR3, the full variable domain is DTGVSQNPRHKITKRGQNVTFRCDPISEHNRLYWYRQTLGQGPEFLTYFQNEAQLEKSRLLSDRFSAERPKGSFSTLEIQRTEQGDSAMYLCASSPTGGAYEQFFGPGTRLTVL.

This sequence joins TRBV6-5 and TRBJ2-5, with a tentative D call TRBD2 (6 bases). The CDR3 runs to 14 residues. Deletions cut 2 bases from V and 5 bases from J, with 12 bases between. Germline V gene lookup returns CDR1 MNHEY and CDR2 SVGAGI. The CDR3 sequence is CASSYLGEVETQYF. DNA of the CDR3: TGTGCCAGCAGTTACCTGGGGGAGGTGGAGACCCAGTACTTC.

This chain links TRBV7-9 with TRBJ2-7, with TRBD2 as a possible D gene (5 bases). The V gene lost 3 bases and the J gene lost 2 bases, with 17 bases spanning the gap. Germline lookup yields CDR1 SEHNR and CDR2 FQNEAQ (reference sequence). The CDR3 extends over 16 amino acids. CDR3 amino acids: CASSLGGQASPYEQYF. CDR3 nucleotide sequence: TGTGCCAGCAGCTTGGGCGGGCAAGCGTCTCCCTACGAGCAGTACTTC.

The rearrangement links TRBV5-1 to TRBJ2-5; D might be TRBD2 (7 bases). Germline V CDR1 and CDR2: SGHRS, YFSETQ. The CDR3 has 18 residues. V was trimmed by 0 bases and J by 5 bases, leaving 23 bases between them. Here the CDR3 DNA reads TGCGCCAGCAGCTTGGGGGCCCGCCTCGGGGGGCTAAAGGAGACCCAGTACTTC. This sequence encodes CASSLGARLGGLKETQYF.

The V and J genes are TRBV4-2 and TRBJ2-7; D remains ambiguous. In germline, CDR1 is LGHNA, CDR2 YNFKEQ. CDR3 length: 15 amino acids. V dropped 6 bases and J dropped 2 bases, with 17 bases sitting between them. The CDR3 here is CASRTTELATYEQYF. DNA for the CDR3: TGTGCCAGCAGGACGACGGAGCTGGCCACCTACGAGCAGTACTTC.

This chain uses TRBV7-8 with TRBJ1-5; perhaps TRBD1 as D (6 bases). The CDR3 spans 16 residues. Germline V lookup: CDR1 SGHVS, CDR2 FQNEAQ. V lost 4 bases and J lost 3, with 16 bases in between. The CDR3 region is CASSSQGGNVNQPQHF. CDR3 coding DNA: TGTGCCAGCAGCTCTCAAGGGGGGAATGTCAATCAGCCCCAGCATTTT.

This clone was detected only a few times. The chain uses TRBV5-1 and TRBJ1-5; 8 nucleotides line up with TRBD1. CDR1 SGHRS and CDR2 YFSETQ come from the germline V gene. The CDR3 is 13 residues long. V trimming: 5 bases; J trimming: 5 bases; junction bases outside the gene matches: 3. CDR3 region: CASRLTGDQPQHF. CDR3 DNA: TGCGCCAGCAGGTTGACAGGGGATCAGCCCCAGCATTTT.

The V gene is TRBV3-1 (or the pseudogene TRBV3-2), the J gene TRBJ2-1, with 10 bases matching TRBD1. Germline assignment: CDR1 LGHDT and CDR2 YNNKEL (reference sequence). The CDR3 consists of 14 residues. V trimming: 4 bases; J trimming: 7 bases; junction bases outside the gene matches: 4. In DNA, the CDR3 is TGTGCCAGCAGCCCTCGGGACAGGGGTAATGAGCAGTTCTTC. Residues: CASSPRDRGNEQFF.

This clone was seen a single time. The V gene is TRBV27, the J gene TRBJ1-6; D not certain. In germline, CDR1 is MNHEY, CDR2 SMNVEV (reference sequence). The CDR3 has 13 amino acids. The V and J ends lost 5 bases and 6 bases respectively, with 8 bases between them. The CDR3 sequence is CASSPRGNSPLHF. CDR3 nucleotides: TGTGCCAGCAGTCCTCGGGGTAATTCACCCCTCCACTTT.

The chain combines TRBV9 with TRBJ1-4, with 9 bases that match TRBD1. Germline V gives CDR1 SGDLS, CDR2 YYNGEE. V lost 0 bases and J lost 7; bases outside the gene matches: 10. The CDR3 consists of 17 residues. As DNA, the CDR3 is TGTGCCAGCAGCGTAGACGAACAGGGGGCAGGTGGTGAAAAACTGTTTTTT. Its translation is CASSVDEQGAGGEKLFF.

The CDR3 spells CASSFIGQPQHF. The CDR3 nucleotides read TGTGCCAGCAGTTTCATCGGTCAGCCCCAGCATTTT. This rearrangement joins TRBV27 to TRBJ1-5, with D unclear. Germline CDR1 MNHEY, CDR2 SMNVEV (reference sequence). V was clipped by 3 bases and J by 6 bases, with 6 bases between them. This CDR3 spans 12 amino acids.

The CDR3 sequence: CASHPGRRTNEKLFF. The CDR3 DNA reads as TGTGCCAGCCATCCCGGGAGGCGGACTAATGAAAAACTGTTTTTT. The genes are TRBV6-5 and TRBJ1-4; D ambiguous. Germline loops: CDR1 MNHEY, CDR2 SVGAGI. V dropped 8 bases and J dropped 2 bases, with 15 bases sitting between them. This CDR3 has 15 amino acids.

The CDR3 is CASSEPGPGGYTF. CDR3 coding DNA: TGTGCCAGCAGTGAACCAGGGCCAGGTGGCTACACCTTC. This chain uses TRBV6-1 with TRBJ1-2, with D perhaps TRBD1 (5 bases). The CDR3 sequence is 13 residues long. V lost 2 bases to trimming and J lost 7 bases, with 11 bases between them. In germline, CDR1 is MNHNS, CDR2 SASEGT.

The chain is built from TRBV6-5 and TRBJ2-7, with 7 bases aligning to TRBD1. Per the germline V gene, CDR1 is MNHEY and CDR2 is SVGAGI. V trimming: 6 bases; J trimming: 3 bases; junction bases outside the gene matches: 5. This CDR3 contains 13 residues. In DNA form, the CDR3 reads TGTGCCAGCAGGAGGGGACAGAACTACGAGCAGTACTTC. Encoded protein: CASRRGQNYEQYF.

The chain joins TRBV27 to TRBJ2-1, with TRBD2 matching over 7 bases. Germline loops: CDR1 MNHEY, CDR2 SMNVEV (reference sequence). The CDR3 has 14 residues. V dropped 3 bases and J dropped 3; count of bases not matched to a gene: 2. DNA for the CDR3: TGTGCCAGCAGTTTTCGGACTAGCTACAATGAGCAGTTCTTC. It encodes CASSFRTSYNEQFF.